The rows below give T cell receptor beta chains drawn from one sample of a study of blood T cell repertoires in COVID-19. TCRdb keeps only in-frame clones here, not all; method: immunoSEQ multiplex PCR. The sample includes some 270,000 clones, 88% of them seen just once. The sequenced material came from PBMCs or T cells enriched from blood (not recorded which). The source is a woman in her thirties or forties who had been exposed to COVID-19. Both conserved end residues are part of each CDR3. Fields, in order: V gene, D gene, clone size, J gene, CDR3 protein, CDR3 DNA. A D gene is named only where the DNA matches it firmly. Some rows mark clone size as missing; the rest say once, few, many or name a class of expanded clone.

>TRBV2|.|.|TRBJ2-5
CASSPTGNQETQYF
TGTGCCAGCAGTCCAACAGGGAACCAAGAGACCCAGTACTTC
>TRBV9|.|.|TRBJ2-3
CASSNPPRARRVSTDTQYF
TGTGCCAGCAGCAACCCCCCCCGGGCCCGGCGGGTAAGCACAGATACGCAGTATTTT
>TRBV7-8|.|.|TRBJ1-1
CASSSALQAPSSEAFF
TGTGCCAGCAGCTCAGCCCTACAGGCCCCCAGCAGTGAAGCTTTCTTT
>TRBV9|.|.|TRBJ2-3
CASSPQDTQYF
TGTGCCAGCAGCCCCCAAGATACGCAGTATTTT
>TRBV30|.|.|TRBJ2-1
CAWRPPGYEQFF
TGTGCCTGGAGGCCTCCAGGGTATGAGCAGTTCTTC
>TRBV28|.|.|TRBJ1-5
CASSLQGAQPQHF
TGTGCCAGCAGTCTTCAGGGTGCTCAGCCCCAGCATTTT
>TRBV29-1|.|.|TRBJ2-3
CSVGRLVATDTQYF
TGCAGCGTTGGGAGATTGGTAGCGACAGATACGCAGTATTTT
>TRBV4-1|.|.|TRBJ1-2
CASSQGPVRSSYTF
TGCGCCAGCAGCCAAGGGCCGGTGAGGTCGAGCTACACCTTC
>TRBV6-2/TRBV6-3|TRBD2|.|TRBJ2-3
CASSRTSGGARADTQYF
TGTGCCAGCAGCAGGACTAGCGGGGGGGCCAGAGCAGATACGCAGTATTTT
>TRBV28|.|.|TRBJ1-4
CASSFRGGAGEKLFF
TGTGCCAGCAGTTTTAGGGGGGGCGCGGGTGAAAAACTGTTTTTT
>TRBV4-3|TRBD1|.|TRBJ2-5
CASSRDRKETQYF
TGCGCCAGCAGCCGGGACAGAAAAGAGACCCAGTACTTC
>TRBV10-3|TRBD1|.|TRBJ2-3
CAISEGTGFTDTQYF
TGTGCCATCAGTGAGGGGACAGGGTTTACAGATACGCAGTATTTT
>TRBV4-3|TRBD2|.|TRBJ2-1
CASSQGTSGALREQFF
TGCGCCAGCAGCCAAGGGACTAGCGGGGCCCTTCGCGAGCAGTTCTTC
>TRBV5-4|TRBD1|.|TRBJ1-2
CASSLISTGGSGYTF
TGTGCCAGCAGCTTGATTAGCACAGGGGGATCTGGCTACACCTTC
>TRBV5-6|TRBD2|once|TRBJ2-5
CASSSGWTSIHQYF
TGTGCCAGCAGCTCAGGGTGGACTAGCATACACCAGTACTTC
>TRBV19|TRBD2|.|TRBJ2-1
CASRNSGTSINEQFF
TGTGCCAGTAGAAACTCCGGGACTAGCATCAATGAGCAGTTCTTC
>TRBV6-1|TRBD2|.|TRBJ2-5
CASSEALAGGPETQYF
TGTGCCAGCAGTGAAGCGCTAGCGGGGGGGCCAGAGACCCAGTACTTC
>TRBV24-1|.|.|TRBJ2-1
CATSDQGVAGPTSSYNEQFF
TGTGCCACCAGTGATCAAGGGGTGGCGGGACCTACTAGCTCCTACAATGAGCAGTTCTTC
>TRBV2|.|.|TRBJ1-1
CASSEGLASTEAFF
TGTGCCAGCAGTGAAGGTTTGGCTAGCACTGAAGCTTTCTTT
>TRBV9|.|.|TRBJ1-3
CASSPRPSLGNTIYF
TGTGCCAGCAGCCCTCGTCCGTCTTTGGGAAACACCATATATTTT
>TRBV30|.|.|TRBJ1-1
CAWSVGAGDNEAFF
TGTGCCTGGAGTGTAGGGGCAGGGGACAATGAAGCTTTCTTT
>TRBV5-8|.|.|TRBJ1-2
CASSWGTPEGYTF
TGTGCCAGCAGCTGGGGGACACCGGAAGGCTACACCTTC
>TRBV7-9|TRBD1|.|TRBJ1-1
CASSWGTGGMNTEAFF
TGTGCCAGCAGCTGGGGGACAGGGGGCATGAACACTGAAGCTTTCTTT
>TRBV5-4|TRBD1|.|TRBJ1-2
CASSLKGGLKGDYGYTF
TGTGCCAGCAGCTTGAAAGGGGGCTTAAAAGGAGACTATGGCTACACCTTC
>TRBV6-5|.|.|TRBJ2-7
CASSTLRSSYEQYF
TGTGCCAGCAGTACTCTACGGAGCTCCTACGAGCAGTACTTC
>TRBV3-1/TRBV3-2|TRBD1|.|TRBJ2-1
CASSQDSGGNEQFF
TGTGCCAGCAGCCAAGATTCAGGGGGCAATGAGCAGTTCTTC
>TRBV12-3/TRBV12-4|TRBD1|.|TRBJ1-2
CASRSQGNYGYTF
TGTGCCAGCAGGTCACAGGGGAACTATGGCTACACCTTC